This entry lists 15 T cell receptor beta chains sequenced from one sample in a study of control samples from healthy donors and cancer patients. The table came from immunoSEQ multiplex PCR; TCRdb's copy has only in-frame clones and leaves some out. This sample has 90,000 to 150,000 clones, with about 86% found just once. The material sequenced was blood. The receptors shown here come from a man aged 25-40 years in good health.

The gene calls are TRBV29-1 and TRBJ2-5; possible D gene TRBD1, 6 bases. V lost 3 bases and J 0 bases, leaving 17 bases between the germline ends. CDR1 and CDR2 (germline): SQVTM, ANQGSEA. The CDR3 has 16 residues. CDR3 DNA: TGCAGCGTTGATCGGGCCGCCAGGGGCCACCAAGAGACCCAGTACTTC. Protein product: CSVDRAARGHQETQYF.

In regard to this clone: This specimen includes other DNA sequences encoding the same CDR3. The genes are TRBV9 and TRBJ2-7; D assignment may be TRBD1 or TRBD2 (5 bases each). V lost 0 bases to trimming and J lost 6 bases, with 13 bases between them. Germline V lookup: CDR1 SGDLS, CDR2 YYNGEE. The CDR3 runs 14 residues. The CDR3 DNA reads TGTGCCAGCAGCGTAGGTCAGGGAGTTAGCGAGCAGTACTTC. Amino acids: CASSVGQGVSEQYF.

This chain links TRBV2 with TRBJ1-1; D not certain. Trimming removed 5 bases at V and 2 bases at J, with 12 bases between. Germline CDR1 SNHLY, CDR2 FYNNEI. The CDR3 has 14 amino acids. The CDR3 spells CASSFLKGNTEAFF. The CDR3 bases are TGTGCCAGCAGTTTTTTAAAGGGAAACACTGAAGCTTTCTTT.

The chain carries TRBV7-9 and TRBJ2-1, with 10 bases lining up with TRBD2. This CDR3 contains 17 residues. Trimming removed 3 bases from V and 9 bases from J; junction bases left unmatched: 14. Looked up from germline, CDR1 is SEHNR and CDR2 is FQNEAQ (reference sequence). The CDR3 region is CASSLISGGPVGSEQFF. Here the CDR3 DNA reads TGTGCCAGCAGCTTGATTAGCGGGGGGCCGGTCGGCAGTGAGCAGTTCTTC. The full variable domain, in which reference TRBV7-9 and TRBJ2-1 provide the parts outside the CDR3, is DTGVSQNPRHKITKRGQNVTFRCDPISEHNRLYWYRQTLGQGPEFLTYFQNEAQLEKSRLLSDRFSAERPKGSFSTLEIQRTEQGDSAMYLCASSLISGGPVGSEQFFGPGTRLTVL.

The rearrangement uses TRBV6-5 and TRBJ2-7; no reliable D call. V lost 6 bases to trimming and J lost 4 bases, with 10 bases between them. This CDR3 is 12 amino acids long. Germline V gives CDR1 MNHEY, CDR2 SVGAGI. As DNA, the CDR3 is TGTGCCAGCAGCCCCGGACCTTACGAGCAGTACTTC. This sequence encodes CASSPGPYEQYF.

This chain uses TRBV19 with TRBJ1-1; 7 nucleotides agree with TRBD1. Unmatched junction bases numbered 11, after V lost 6 bases and J lost 4 bases. CDR3 length: 15 residues. CDR1 and CDR2 from the germline V gene are LNHDA and SQIVND (reference sequence). The CDR3 DNA follows: TGTGCCAGTAGGGAGAGACAGGGAGCGGGCACTGAAGCTTTCTTT. It codes for CASRERQGAGTEAFF.

This clone is a singleton in its sample. The chain links TRBV7-9 to TRBJ2-3; D gene uncertain. The V end was cut by 2 bases, the J end by 1 base, with 4 bases between. The germline V gene has CDR1 SEHNR and CDR2 FQNEAQ (reference sequence). The CDR3 is 13 residues long. The CDR3 here is CASSLTGTDTQYF. CDR3 DNA sequence: TGTGCCAGCAGCTTAACTGGCACAGATACGCAGTATTTT.

On this clone: Since a much larger clone is just one base distant, this may be a read error. This sample also contains other DNA sequences that code for the same CDR3. This chain joins TRBV12-3 or TRBV12-4 and TRBJ1-5; tentatively, D is TRBD1 (6 bases). V shed 3 bases and J shed 4 bases, with 7 bases lying between them. This CDR3 is built from 13 residues. CDR3 DNA sequence: TGTGCCAGCAGTTTTACAGGGAATCAGCCCCAGCATTTT. It translates to CASSFTGNQPQHF.

This chain links TRBV2 with TRBJ1-1, with TRBD1 matching over 7 bases. The CDR3 runs 15 residues. V gave up 5 bases and J gave up 2 bases; unmatched junction bases: 8. Germline-derived CDR1 and CDR2 are SNHLY and FYNNEI. CDR3 sequence (DNA): TGTGCCAGCAGTAAACAGGGGACCTTAAACACTGAAGCTTTCTTT. This encodes CASSKQGTLNTEAFF.

This clone appeared once. This chain joins TRBV20-1 and TRBJ1-1; D gene unclear. The CDR3 totals 11 residues. The V end was cut by 2 bases, the J end by 3 bases, with 4 bases between. Germline CDR1 reads DFQATT; CDR2 reads SNEGSKA (reference sequence). The CDR3 coding sequence is TGCAGTGCTAGATACTACACTGAAGCTTTCTTT. Its protein product is CSARYYTEAFF.

The chain uses TRBV2 and TRBJ1-5, with D possibly TRBD1 on 5 matching bases. Trimming removed 6 bases at V and 9 bases at J, with 18 bases between. CDR1 and CDR2 from the germline V gene are SNHLY and FYNNEI. The CDR3 contains 14 residues. The chain's CDR3 is CASSLPGPQGPQHF. CDR3 coding DNA: TGTGCCAGCAGCTTGCCGGGGCCCCAAGGGCCCCAGCATTTT.

The DNA of the CDR3 is TGTGCCAGCAGCTACATTAGAGACAGCTACGAGCAGTACGTC. Its protein product is CASSYIRDSYEQYV. The chain is built from TRBV5-4 and TRBJ2-7; D may be TRBD1 (5 bases). V lost 3 bases and J lost 3, with 13 bases in between. This CDR3 contains 14 residues. Germline V gives CDR1 SGHNT, CDR2 YYREEE (reference sequence).

Written as DNA, the CDR3 is TGTGCCAGCAGTTTCGCGGGGGCGGGGAACACTGAAGCTTTCTTT. It encodes CASSFAGAGNTEAFF. This chain connects TRBV27 to TRBJ1-1; a possible D gene is TRBD1 (6 bases). With 3 bases removed from V and 1 base from J, the gap between germline ends came to 12 bases. The CDR3 is 15 residues long. Per germline, CDR1 MNHEY and CDR2 SMNVEV (reference sequence).

There are a few counts of this clone. The genes are TRBV7-2 and TRBJ1-5; TRBD1 agrees at 7 bases. The CDR3 has 15 amino acids. With V trimmed by 5 bases and J by 0 bases, 4 bases remained unmatched. Germline CDR1 reads SGHTA; CDR2 reads FQGNSA. This CDR3 reads CASSQGGYSNQPQHF. The CDR3 DNA reads TGTGCCAGCAGCCAGGGGGGTTATAGCAATCAGCCCCAGCATTTT. The variable domain in full, completed from reference TRBV7-2 and TRBJ1-5, reads GAGVSQSPSNKVTEKGKDVELRCDPISGHTALYWYRQSLGQGLEFLIYFQGNSAPDKSGLPSDRFSAERTGGSVSTLTIQRTQQEDSAVYLCASSQGGYSNQPQHFGDGTRLSIL.

The V call is TRBV4-1, the J call TRBJ2-7, with 9 bases lining up with TRBD2. The CDR3 runs 16 residues. Looked up from germline, CDR1 is MGHRA and CDR2 is YSYEKL. J gave up 3 bases and V 0 bases, and 6 bases lay outside the gene matches. The DNA of the CDR3 is TGCGCCAGCAGCCAAGATAGTAGCGGGGGCCTCTACGAGCAGTACTTC. Its protein product is CASSQDSSGGLYEQYF.